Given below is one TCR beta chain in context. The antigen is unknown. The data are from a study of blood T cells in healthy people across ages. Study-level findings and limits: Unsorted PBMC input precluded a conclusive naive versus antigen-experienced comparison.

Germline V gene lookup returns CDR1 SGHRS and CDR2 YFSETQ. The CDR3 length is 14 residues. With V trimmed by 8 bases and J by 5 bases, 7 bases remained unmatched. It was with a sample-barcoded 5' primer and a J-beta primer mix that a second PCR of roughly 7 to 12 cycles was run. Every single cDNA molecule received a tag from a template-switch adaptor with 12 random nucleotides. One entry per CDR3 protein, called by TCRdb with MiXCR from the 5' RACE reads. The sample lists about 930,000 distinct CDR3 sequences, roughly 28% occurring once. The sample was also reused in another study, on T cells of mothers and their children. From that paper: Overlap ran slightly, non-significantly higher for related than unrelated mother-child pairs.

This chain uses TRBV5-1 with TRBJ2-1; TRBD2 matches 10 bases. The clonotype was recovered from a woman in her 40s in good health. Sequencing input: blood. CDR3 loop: CASYQRGGHNEQFF. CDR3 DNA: TGCGCCAGTTACCAGCGGGGGGGCCACAATGAGCAGTTCTTC.